These 22 T cell receptor beta chains were sequenced from one sample in a study of blood T cell repertoires in COVID-19. Clones were sequenced by immunoSEQ multiplex PCR, and TCRdb holds only the in-frame ones, with some missing. Among approximately 80,000 clones listed, roughly four fifths were seen once. The sequencing sample was made of peripheral blood. Receptor source: an older man with active or convalescent COVID-19.

The V and J genes are TRBV29-1 and TRBJ2-1; TRBD1 matches at 7 bases. This CDR3 is 14 amino acids long. Trimming at V came to 2 bases and at J to 7 bases, leaving 8 bases not matched to a gene. From germline, CDR1 is SQVTM and CDR2 ANQGSEA. CDR3: CSVEPTNRGNEQFF. The CDR3 DNA reads TGCAGCGTTGAACCGACTAACAGGGGTAATGAGCAGTTCTTC.

The chain is built from TRBV5-1 and TRBJ1-1, with 10 bases aligning to TRBD1. The CDR3 loop spans 13 amino acids. The trim removed 5 bases at V and 7 bases at J, leaving 5 bases unmatched. Germline-derived CDR1 and CDR2 are SGHRS and YFSETQ. The CDR3 DNA sequence: TGCGCCAGCAGGCCAGGGACAGGGGTTGAAGCTTTCTTT. This sequence encodes CASRPGTGVEAFF.

The chain employs TRBV12-3 or TRBV12-4 and TRBJ2-3; TRBD2 agrees at 11 bases. This CDR3 has 13 residues. J was trimmed by 14 bases and V by 8 bases; bases with no gene match: 12. CDR3 nucleotides: TGTGCCAGCCGAACTAGCGGGGGCGCAATCCTGTATTTT. Translated, it gives CASRTSGGAILYF.

The CDR3 here is CAHRRSGGAGEQFF. The DNA for the CDR3 is TGTGCCCACCGACGGAGCGGGGGGGCAGGGGAGCAGTTCTTC. The chain combines TRBV30 with TRBJ2-1, with TRBD2 identical over 10 bases. This CDR3 is 14 amino acids long. Germline CDR1 is GTSNPN and CDR2 is SVGIG (reference sequence). J lost 10 bases, V lost 8 bases, and 14 bases had no gene match. The complete variable domain, with remaining parts taken from reference TRBV30 and TRBJ2-1, reads SQTIHQWPATLVQPVGSPLSLECTVEGTSNPNLYWYRQAAGRGLQLLFYSVGIGQISSEVPQNLSASRPQDRQFILSSKKLLLSDSGFYLCAHRRSGGAGEQFFGPGTRLTVL.

V gene TRBV6-5 combines with J gene TRBJ2-7, with TRBD1 matching 9 bases. The germline V gene has CDR1 MNHEY and CDR2 SVGAGI. With V trimmed by 10 bases and J by 3 bases, 13 bases remained unmatched. The CDR3 length is 15 residues. The CDR3 loop is CATLGDREANYEQYF. CDR3 DNA: TGTGCCACATTGGGGGACAGGGAAGCAAACTACGAGCAGTACTTC.

The chain uses TRBV5-6 and TRBJ1-1; 9 positions match TRBD1. CDR1 is SGHDT, CDR2 YYEEEE, per germline. There are 19 residues in the CDR3. The trim removed 1 base at V and 6 bases at J, leaving 19 bases unmatched. The CDR3 DNA reads TGTGCCAGCAGCTTGCCTGAACACCACCGGGACAGGGTTTCTTCTGAAGCTTTCTTT. As protein: CASSLPEHHRDRVSSEAFF.

In this sample, this clone turned up a few times. The rearrangement links TRBV28 to TRBJ1-5; a possible D gene is TRBD1 (6 bases). CDR3 length equals 15 residues. Germline CDR1 reads MDHEN; CDR2 reads SYDVKM. V was cut by 5 bases and J by 7 bases, with 18 bases left in between. The CDR3 DNA reads TGTGCCAGCAGTCTCCGGACGGGAAGGGGGCAGCCCCAGCATTTT. The encoded protein is CASSLRTGRGQPQHF.

The rearrangement joins TRBV20-1 to TRBJ1-2; the D gene is possibly TRBD1 (6 bases). Germline V gives CDR1 DFQATT, CDR2 SNEGSKA (reference sequence). This CDR3 comprises 13 residues. V was cut by 3 bases and J by 1 base, with 9 bases left in between. CDR3 sequence reads: CSASNRVNYGYTF. For the CDR3, the DNA is TGCAGTGCTAGTAACAGGGTTAACTATGGCTACACCTTC.

J is TRBJ2-3 and V is TRBV18; perhaps TRBD2 as D (6 bases). The germline V gene encodes CDR1 KGHSH and CDR2 LQKENI. The V and J ends lost 6 bases and 0 bases respectively, with 13 bases between them. The CDR3 runs 15 residues. CDR3 protein: CASSIRDSSTDTQYF. The CDR3 DNA reads as TGTGCCAGCTCTATTCGGGACTCTAGCACAGATACGCAGTATTTT.

The V gene is TRBV28, the J gene TRBJ2-1; TRBD2 matches 9 bases. Unmatched junction bases numbered 7, after V lost 0 bases and J lost 4 bases. CDR1 and CDR2 (germline): MDHEN, SYDVKM. The length of the CDR3 is 17 residues. CDR3 loop: CASSLWGSGGNYNEQFF. The CDR3 coding sequence is TGTGCCAGCAGTTTATGGGGTAGCGGGGGAAATTACAATGAGCAGTTCTTC.

V gene TRBV5-3 combines with J gene TRBJ2-1; tentative D call: TRBD1 (6 bases). TRBV5-3 is reported as an ORF; its role is uncertain. Between the trimmed V and J ends, which lost 10 bases and 4 bases, there was a span of 15 bases. The CDR3 consists of 13 residues. This CDR3 reads CAARPGHYNEQFF. The CDR3 coding sequence is TGTGCCGCAAGACCGGGACATTACAATGAGCAGTTCTTC.

The CDR3: CASSPKLPPYEQYF. CDR3 sequence (DNA): TGTGCCAGCAGCCCCAAGCTCCCCCCCTACGAGCAGTACTTC. The rearrangement links TRBV9 to TRBJ2-7, with unresolved D. Trimming shortened V by 4 bases and J by 2 bases, and 13 bases separated the two germline ends. The CDR3 loop spans 14 amino acids. Per the germline V gene, CDR1 is SGDLS and CDR2 is YYNGEE.

The chain employs TRBV6-6 and TRBJ2-7; a weak D match, TRBD1 (6 bases). V dropped 5 bases and J dropped 2 bases, with 22 bases sitting between them. Germline V gene lookup returns CDR1 MNHNY and CDR2 SVGAGI (reference sequence). The CDR3 runs to 17 residues. The CDR3 bases are TGTGCCAGCAGTCCCTCGGGTGGCAGGGGCGATACCTACGAGCAGTACTTC. Translated: CASSPSGGRGDTYEQYF.

The rearrangement uses TRBV6-1 and TRBJ2-1, with a weak D call TRBD1 (6 bases). Germline V gives CDR1 MNHNS, CDR2 SASEGT. The V end lost 6 bases, the J end lost 3 bases, and 15 bases lay between the germline ends. The CDR3 contains 15 residues. The CDR3 DNA reads as TGTGCCAGCAGCCGAAGGACAGACCTCTACAATGAGCAGTTCTTC. The encoded protein is CASSRRTDLYNEQFF.

The chain has TRBV10-3 and TRBJ2-7; 9 bases are a match to TRBD1. Germline V gene sequence: CDR1 ENHRY, CDR2 SYGVKD. The CDR3 sequence is 12 residues long. The V segment lost 5 bases and the J segment 6 bases; nucleotides outside the gene matches: 2. The CDR3: CAISRTGAEQYF. The CDR3 DNA reads as TGTGCCATCAGTCGGACAGGGGCCGAGCAGTACTTC.

The genes are TRBV6-8 and TRBJ2-2, with D perhaps matching TRBD1 (5 bases). Trimming removed 6 bases from V and 2 bases from J, with 10 bases in between. The CDR3 spans 14 residues. Germline V CDR1 and CDR2: MNHGY, SAAAGT. Here the CDR3 DNA reads TGTGCCAGCAGACAGACAGCAAACACCGGGGAGCTGTTTTTT. Amino acid sequence: CASRQTANTGELFF.

This clone has only one observation. This chain connects TRBV3-1 (or the pseudogene TRBV3-2) to TRBJ2-3; 10 bases are a match to TRBD2. J lost 3 bases, V lost 4 bases, and 4 bases had no gene match. Germline V gives CDR1 LGHDT, CDR2 YNNKEL (reference sequence). This CDR3 has 15 residues. Here the CDR3 reads CASSPPGLATDTQYF. The CDR3 DNA reads as TGTGCCAGCAGCCCCCCGGGACTAGCGACAGATACGCAGTATTTT.

Comments on this clone: At one end, the junction sequence differs from germline, possibly due to a read error. The J gene is TRBJ2-3, the V gene TRBV7-7; weak D call: TRBD2 (5 bases). The germline V gene has CDR1 SSHAT and CDR2 FNYEAQ (reference sequence). The CDR3 runs 14 residues. The CDR3 region has the DNA TGTGCTAGCAGCCAAGGAAACGGAGGAGATACGCAGTATTTT. Its translation: CASSQGNGGDTQYF.

The chain has TRBV29-1 and TRBJ2-3; D gene ambiguous. The CDR3 is 11 amino acids. V was shortened by 2 bases and J by 6 bases, with 6 bases between the two germline ends. Germline values: CDR1 SQVTM, CDR2 ANQGSEA. This CDR3 is CSVEPGDTQYF. CDR3 nucleotides: TGCAGCGTTGAACCCGGGGATACGCAGTATTTT.

The V gene is TRBV10-2, the J gene TRBJ1-3, with D possibly matching TRBD1 (5 bases). This CDR3 is built from 14 residues. The germline gives CDR1 WSHSY, CDR2 SAAADI. The ends were cut back, 7 bases at V and 0 bases at J, with 10 bases in the middle. The CDR3 nucleotides are TGCGCCAGCACGGGAGGGGACTCTGGAAACACCATATATTTT. This translates into CASTGGDSGNTIYF.

The chain combines TRBV6-5 with TRBJ2-3; 12 bases map to TRBD2. Germline CDR1 reads MNHEY; CDR2 reads SVGAGI. Trimming cost V 0 bases and J 9 bases; bases outside gene matches: 7. The CDR3 is made up of 16 amino acids. In nucleotides, the CDR3 is TGTGCCAGCAGTTACTCCCTAGCGGGGGGGCTGGGGACGCAGTATTTT. Translating gives CASSYSLAGGLGTQYF.

This clone has only one observation. This rearrangement joins TRBV5-1 to TRBJ1-4; 8 positions match TRBD1. CDR3 length equals 17 residues. Trimming cost V 2 bases and J 10 bases; bases outside gene matches: 16. Germline values: CDR1 SGHRS, CDR2 YFSETQ. The CDR3 sequence is CASSLGAVYQGAGKLFF. The CDR3 nucleotides read TGCGCCAGCAGCTTAGGTGCCGTTTATCAGGGGGCAGGAAAACTGTTTTTT.